One T cell receptor beta chain is described in this entry. The data were obtained in a study of blood T cell repertoires in COVID-19. Across the whole study: Samples representing acute and convalescent COVID-19 were sourced from the United States, Italy and Spain.

The authors' processing: For nucleated cells, counts were estimated from reference gene primer amplification. Some clones are missing from TCRdb's copy, which holds only in-frame ones; the method was immunoSEQ multiplex PCR. V and J calls and clone size are given by that table; D and trimming were obtained from the DNA. Here the sample spans around 270,000 clones, around four fifths being singletons. The CDR3 has 16 amino acids. Trimming cost V 0 bases and J 7 bases; bases outside gene matches: 7. CDR1 and CDR2 from the germline V gene are SGHRS and YFSETQ. V usage is TRBV5-1 and J usage is TRBJ1-6; 7 nucleotides line up with TRBD1. The material sequenced was peripheral blood. The receptor was isolated from a man between 60 and 70 years old with acute or convalescent COVID-19. CDR3 nucleotides: TGCGCCAGCAGCTTGGAAGCTCAGGGGGAGAATTCACCCCTCCACTTT. It yields the protein CASSLEAQGENSPLHF.